This T cell receptor beta chain emerged from a study of T cells after yellow fever vaccination. Study-level points and caveats: The CD4 compartment and the CD8 compartment contained a small share of clonotypes in common.

This clonotype occurred a few times. What it binds is unknown. There are 13 residues in the CDR3. CDR1 is MNHEY, CDR2 SVGAGI, per germline. After removal of 5 bases from V and 14 bases from J, the junction contained 14 bases not matched to a gene. Researchers made TCR cDNA using 5'RACE template switching, and this step added a universal primer site and UMIs. MiXCR, run by TCRdb on the 5' RACE reads, gives a single entry per CDR3 protein. The sample has 300,000 or so distinct CDR3 sequences; approximately 8% are singletons. This receptor was obtained from a man younger than 35 who received the YFV17D yellow fever vaccine. The rearrangement uses TRBV6-5 and TRBJ1-2, with 7 bases matching TRBD1. The sample was PBMCs, taken 35 to 50 days after the first yellow fever vaccination. The CDR3 DNA reads as TGTGCCAGCAGTCTTTCTACAGGGGCCCCGCGTACCTTC. Protein sequence: CASSLSTGAPRTF.